The present T cell receptor beta chain was sequenced within a study of shared clonotypes between healthy human individuals (dated by TCRdb to the early 2020s). Looking at the study overall: The cohort included three men and a couple of women between 18 and 49 years of age. For each donor, three plates each were used for CD4 naive and CD4 memory, two plates were used for CD8 naive, and one plate was used for CD8 memory. Blood TCR repertoires of 5 or 6 healthy adults were deeply sequenced to estimate repertoire size and the extent of clonotype sharing between individuals. To increase sequencing depth and limit assay-specific biases, different laboratories used diverse techniques to prepare libraries and sequence TCR repertoires. Leukapheresis yielded between about 0.85 and 9.5 billion PBMCs per donor.

Healthy HIV-negative adults with no recently reported acute infections or vaccinations were included as donors. Every donor was a Caucasian adult residing in Nashville, Tennessee, USA. CD4+ T cells were enriched through magnetic negative selection, after which naive cells were positively selected on CD45RA and the remaining negative fraction served as the memory subset. Blood was collected by leukapheresis, and PBMCs were isolated by Ficoll-Histopaque density gradient centrifugation and then cryopreserved in liquid nitrogen vapor phase. Purity and quantity of every magnetically sorted T cell population were checked by analytical flow cytometry. Genomic DNA was isolated from every sorted fraction and measured by UV absorbance on a Nanodrop 2000c. Using the deep immunoSEQ assay, TCR CDR3 regions were amplified from genomic DNA by multiplex PCR. Extracted genomic DNA from each cell subset was spread evenly across all wells of several immunoSEQ 96-well plates, with each plate serving as a replicate. For sorted subsets, about 0.2 ug genomic DNA, equal to approximately 30,000 T cell genomes, was loaded into each replicate PCR. Purified libraries were measured with a Qubit 3.0 fluorometer, size-checked on a Bioanalyzer 2100, and measured again with the KAPA Library Quantification kit. Each immunoSEQ 96-well plate was sequenced on its own single-read 150-cycle Illumina NextSeq 550 flow cell. The authors' pipeline ran thus. Because the immunoSEQ output included only junctional sequences and no quality scores, the filtering could not be the same as the filtering used for full-length reads. To assign V/J genes and CDR3, sequences were annotated using PyIR, a Python wrapper for IgBLAST v1.9, with IMGT germline references. Reads with weak V/J assignments (E-value above 1e-6), missing CDR3, stop codons, out-of-frame junctions, or ambiguous translated residues were removed. V3J clonotypes were defined by identical inferred V gene, J gene, and CDR3 amino acid sequence. To compute the percentage overlap between repertoires, the number of shared unique clonotypes was divided by the size of the smaller repertoire. Richness of each repertoire was evaluated using RTK rarefaction, the Chao1 estimator, and Recon v2.1 estimates of unobserved clonotypes. OLGA was used to compute generation probabilities for all TCRbeta clonotypes that the gDNA method yielded from four donors. TCRdb took this table from immuneACCESS and kept in-frame rearrangements with V and J called. Such tables lack part of the clones; where checked against another copy, unresolved V genes explain under half of the gap, and the rest is unexplained. V and J calls and clone size are given by that table; D and trimming were obtained from the DNA. This sample is represented by more than 2 million clones; more than 90% of them were singletons. Over 0.1% of the sample is held by the ten biggest clonotypes.

On the study overall, not on this receptor specifically: Pairwise subsampling indicated that sequencing depth was expected to affect the degree of clonotype sharing among donors. Incomplete sequencing was indicated by rarefaction of sorted-subset datasets, despite the large sequencing depth. Only blood was sampled, and tissue TCR repertoires likely differ from those in blood. Because the study included only a small number of donors, the genetic and exposure-history diversity represented was limited. Estimated clonotype richness was generally larger for naive than for memory subsets. About 5% of naive CD4, 3.5% of naive CD8, about 2.1% of memory CD4, and around 0.42% of memory CD8 clonotypes were shared across several donors. Clonotypes shared by all four sorted-subset donors showed higher generation probabilities than non-shared clonotypes.

About this clone: It lacks a known antigen. No much larger clone is present one base from it, and per-base qualities are unavailable.

CDR1 and CDR2, per the germline V gene, are SGHTA and FQGNSA. Spanning cysteine to phenylalanine, the CDR3 consists of 14 amino acids. The read is trimmed to its CDR3 DNA, 42 bases read in frame from base 1. V is clipped by 1 base and J by 2 bases, and the sequence between their germline boundaries is 8 bases long. The sequence joins TRBV7-2 to TRBJ2-5, with the D gene uncertain. Sequencing was done on a sample of naive CD4+ T cells sorted from blood. Taken with the paper, the label for cell subset or site translates to: CD45RA+ positively selected. This TCR derives from a man between 18 and 29 years old in good health. In nucleotide form, the sequence is TGTGCCAGCAGCTTAGATTACGCTCAAGAGACCCAGTACTTC. Its amino acids are CASSLDYAQETQYF.